The 20 T cell receptor beta chains in this list originate from one sample, sequenced in a study of blood T cell repertoires in COVID-19. The assay was immunoSEQ multiplex PCR, and TCRdb's table has in-frame clones only and misses some. The sample shows more than 50,000 clones, around 90% of them seen only once. Specimen: peripheral blood. Every receptor here comes from a human donor with active COVID-19. The donor label of this sample is uncertain.

The chain uses TRBV27 and TRBJ1-6; D might be TRBD1 (5 bases). Per the germline V gene, CDR1 is MNHEY and CDR2 is SMNVEV (reference sequence). This CDR3 contains 14 residues. V lost 5 bases, J lost 9 bases, and 14 bases lay in between. In DNA form, the CDR3 reads TGTGCCAGCAGTCCCAGGGTCGGAAGTTCACCCCTCCACTTT. Protein sequence: CASSPRVGSSPLHF.

This rearrangement joins TRBV11-2 to TRBJ1-3; the D gene is possibly TRBD1 (5 bases). Germline V gene lookup returns CDR1 SGHAT and CDR2 FQNNGV. The CDR3 has 15 amino acids. The V end lost 1 base, the J end lost 2 bases, and 9 bases lay between the germline ends. The CDR3 here is CASSLGTKAGNTIYF. The CDR3 coding sequence is TGTGCCAGCAGCTTAGGGACAAAAGCTGGAAACACCATATATTTT.

The chain couples TRBV18 to TRBJ1-1; 8 nucleotides align to TRBD1. Losses at the gene ends were 5 bases for V and 6 bases for J; bases not matched to a gene: 8. Germline V gene lookup returns CDR1 KGHSH and CDR2 LQKENI. The CDR3 loop spans 14 amino acids. The CDR3 is CASSSTTGAAEAFF. The DNA of the CDR3 is TGTGCCAGCTCATCGACGACAGGGGCGGCTGAAGCTTTCTTT. The full variable domain, in which reference TRBV18 and TRBJ1-1 provide the parts outside the CDR3, is NAGVMQNPRHLVRRRGQEARLRCSPMKGHSHVYWYRQLPEEGLKFMVYLQKENIIDESGMPKERFSAEFPKEGPSILRIQQVVRGDSAAYFCASSSTTGAAEAFFGQGTRLTVV.

This chain joins TRBV11-2 and TRBJ2-1, with TRBD1 as a possible D gene (5 bases). Trimming pared 1 base from V and 3 bases from J, leaving 7 bases between. The CDR3 runs 14 residues. CDR1 and CDR2 (germline): SGHAT, FQNNGV. The DNA of the CDR3 is TGTGCCAGCAGCTTAGGGACACACTACAATGAGCAGTTCTTC. Its translation: CASSLGTHYNEQFF.

The J gene is TRBJ2-2, the V gene TRBV5-6; D may be TRBD1 (5 bases). Deletions cut 0 bases from V and 2 bases from J, with 8 bases between. The CDR3 contains 15 residues. Germline V gives CDR1 SGHDT, CDR2 YYEEEE. CDR3 nucleotides: TGTGCCAGCAGCTTGGGGGGCACCAACACCGGGGAGCTGTTTTTT. Protein sequence: CASSLGGTNTGELFF.

The chain joins TRBV6-5 to TRBJ1-1; TRBD1 agrees at 7 bases. V lost 2 bases to trimming and J lost 5 bases; unmatched junction nucleotides: 11. The CDR3 covers 16 residues. In germline, CDR1 is MNHEY, CDR2 SVGAGI. The CDR3, as DNA: TGTGCCAGCAGTTACCCCCGGGCGGAGGGGGCAACTGAAGCTTTCTTT. Protein product: CASSYPRAEGATEAFF.

The gene calls are TRBV6-5 and TRBJ2-5; D perhaps matches TRBD2 (5 bases). Looked up from germline, CDR1 is MNHEY and CDR2 is SVGAGI. CDR3 size: 13 residues. Trimming left V 6 bases short and J 3 bases short, with 11 bases between. The chain's CDR3 is CASSSTGEETQYF. The CDR3, as DNA: TGTGCCAGCAGCTCTACCGGGGAAGAGACCCAGTACTTC.

In DNA form, the CDR3 reads TGTGCCAGCACCCCCGGGGTCCCCCCTGAAGCTTTCTTT. Translating gives CASTPGVPPEAFF. The rearrangement joins TRBV28 to TRBJ1-1; unclear D gene. This CDR3 spans 13 amino acids. CDR1 and CDR2 from the germline V gene are MDHEN and SYDVKM. Between the trimmed V and J ends, which lost 7 bases and 6 bases, there was a span of 15 bases. Full variable domain (outside the CDR3, taken from reference TRBV28 and TRBJ1-1): DVKVTQSSRYLVKRTGEKVFLECVQDMDHENMFWYRQDPGLGLRLIYFSYDVKMKEKGDIPEGYSVSREKKERFSLILESASTNQTSMYLCASTPGVPPEAFFGQGTRLTVV.

This clone is a singleton in its sample. The chain combines TRBV2 with TRBJ2-5; 10 bases are shared with TRBD1. J was trimmed by 5 bases and V by 7 bases; bases with no gene match: 7. The CDR3 runs to 14 residues. Looked up from germline, CDR1 is SNHLY and CDR2 is FYNNEI. This CDR3 reads CASTLGTGVETQYF. CDR3 sequence (DNA): TGTGCCAGCACCCTAGGGACAGGGGTGGAGACCCAGTACTTC.

This clone was detected once. The chain carries TRBV12-3 or TRBV12-4 and TRBJ1-1; TRBD1 aligns across 7 bases. This CDR3 contains 12 residues. Germline trimming cut 6 bases from V and 8 bases from J; bases unmatched to any gene: 6. DNA for the CDR3: TGTGCCAGCAGACCCACAGGGGTCGAAGCTTTCTTT. The encoded protein is CASRPTGVEAFF.

V is TRBV5-8 and J is TRBJ2-2, with D maybe TRBD1 (6 bases). Trimming stripped 9 bases from V and 3 bases from J, with 15 bases between. Germline loops: CDR1 SGHTS, CDR2 YDEGEE. The CDR3 runs to 14 residues. The CDR3 DNA follows: TGTGCCACCGCCGGACAGATCTACACCGGGGAGCTGTTTTTT. Translated: CATAGQIYTGELFF.

The rearrangement joins TRBV27 to TRBJ2-7, with TRBD2 matching over 7 bases. Trimming removed 5 bases from V and 2 bases from J; junction bases left unmatched: 9. The CDR3 is made up of 15 amino acids. CDR1 and CDR2 (germline): MNHEY, SMNVEV (reference sequence). The CDR3 DNA is TGTGCCAGCAGTCCTCGGGCTAGCGGTCCCTACGAGCAGTACTTC. It yields the protein CASSPRASGPYEQYF.

The CDR3 protein is CASSLASGTGRPYEQYF. Here the CDR3 DNA reads TGTGCCAGCAGCTTAGCCTCCGGGACAGGGAGGCCCTACGAGCAGTACTTC. The chain combines TRBV7-6 with TRBJ2-7, with 9 bases identical to TRBD1. CDR1 and CDR2 from the germline V gene are SGHVS and FNYEAQ. There are 17 residues in the CDR3. Losses at the gene ends were 0 bases for V and 2 bases for J; bases not matched to a gene: 8.

This clone was seen only a few times. The chain joins TRBV5-1 to TRBJ2-7; 9 positions match TRBD1. CDR1 and CDR2 from the germline V gene are SGHRS and YFSETQ. This CDR3 comprises 15 residues. The junction had 6 bases not matched to a gene; V was cut back by 2 bases and J by 3 bases. The CDR3 region has the DNA TGCGCCAGCAGCTTTTCGACAGGGGGAGACTACGAGCAGTACTTC. Its translation is CASSFSTGGDYEQYF.

The chain joins TRBV7-6 to TRBJ2-3; weak D call: TRBD2 (6 bases). Trimming removed 5 bases at V and 2 bases at J, with 8 bases between. CDR1 SGHVS and CDR2 FNYEAQ come from the germline V gene. This CDR3 comprises 13 residues. The CDR3 sequence is CASSREPTDTQYF. DNA for the CDR3: TGTGCCAGCAGCCGGGAGCCCACAGATACGCAGTATTTT.

This clone was observed once. The chain is built from TRBV7-2 and TRBJ1-4; perhaps TRBD1 as D (6 bases). Trimming left V 4 bases short and J 8 bases short, with 20 bases between. CDR1 is SGHTA, CDR2 FQGNSA, per germline. This CDR3 region has 16 residues. CDR3 in amino acids: CASSSARTDEGEKLFF. The CDR3 nucleotides are TGTGCCAGCAGCTCGGCTAGGACAGATGAAGGGGAAAAACTGTTTTTT.

The gene calls are TRBV7-9 and TRBJ2-1; 7 bases are a match to TRBD1. The CDR3 consists of 14 residues. Germline V gene sequence: CDR1 SEHNR, CDR2 FQNEAQ (reference sequence). V gave up 5 bases and J gave up 0 bases; unmatched junction bases: 1. The CDR3 DNA follows: TGTGCCAGCAGCCGGGACAGCTCCTACAATGAGCAGTTCTTC. Amino acids: CASSRDSSYNEQFF.

The CDR3 coding sequence is TGTGCCAGCAGTTTAGGGGGGACAGGTTTCTTCTTC. Protein sequence: CASSLGGTGFFF. The chain uses TRBV12-3 or TRBV12-4 and TRBJ2-1; 8 positions agree with TRBD1. This CDR3 region has 12 residues. V shed 1 base and J 16 bases; nucleotides not matched to a gene: 6.

The chain links TRBV4-1 to TRBJ1-3; TRBD1 is a possible D gene (6 bases). There are 16 residues in the CDR3. Per germline, CDR1 MGHRA and CDR2 YSYEKL. Trimming shortened V by 4 bases and J by 0 bases, and 13 bases separated the two germline ends. CDR3 nucleotides: TGCGCCAGCAGCCGCATTTTGGACAGCTCTGGAAACACCATATATTTT. Protein product: CASSRILDSSGNTIYF.

The chain has TRBV6-2 or TRBV6-3 and TRBJ2-7; 8 bases align to TRBD1. The CDR3 spans 13 residues. Germline CDR1 reads MNHEY; CDR2 reads SVGEGT. Trimming removed 2 bases from V and 6 bases from J; junction bases left unmatched: 3. Here the CDR3 DNA reads TGTGCCAGCAGTTACGGGACAGGTTTCGAGCAGTACGTC. Protein: CASSYGTGFEQYV.